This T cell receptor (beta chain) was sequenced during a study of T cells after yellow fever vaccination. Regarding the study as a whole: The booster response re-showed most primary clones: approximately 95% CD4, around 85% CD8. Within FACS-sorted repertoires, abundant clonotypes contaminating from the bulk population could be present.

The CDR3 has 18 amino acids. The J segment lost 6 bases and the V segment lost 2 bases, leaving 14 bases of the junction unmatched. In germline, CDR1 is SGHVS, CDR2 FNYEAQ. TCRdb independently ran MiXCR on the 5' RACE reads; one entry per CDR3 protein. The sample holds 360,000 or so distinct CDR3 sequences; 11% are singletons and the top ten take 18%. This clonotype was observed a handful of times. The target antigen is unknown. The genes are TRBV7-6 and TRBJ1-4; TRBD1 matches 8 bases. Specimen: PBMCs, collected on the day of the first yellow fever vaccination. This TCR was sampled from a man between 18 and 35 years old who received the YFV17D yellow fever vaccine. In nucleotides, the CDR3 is TGTGCCAGCAGCTTAACTGGGAACAGGGGGTTTTGGCATGAAAAACTGTTTTTT. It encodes CASSLTGNRGFWHEKLFF.